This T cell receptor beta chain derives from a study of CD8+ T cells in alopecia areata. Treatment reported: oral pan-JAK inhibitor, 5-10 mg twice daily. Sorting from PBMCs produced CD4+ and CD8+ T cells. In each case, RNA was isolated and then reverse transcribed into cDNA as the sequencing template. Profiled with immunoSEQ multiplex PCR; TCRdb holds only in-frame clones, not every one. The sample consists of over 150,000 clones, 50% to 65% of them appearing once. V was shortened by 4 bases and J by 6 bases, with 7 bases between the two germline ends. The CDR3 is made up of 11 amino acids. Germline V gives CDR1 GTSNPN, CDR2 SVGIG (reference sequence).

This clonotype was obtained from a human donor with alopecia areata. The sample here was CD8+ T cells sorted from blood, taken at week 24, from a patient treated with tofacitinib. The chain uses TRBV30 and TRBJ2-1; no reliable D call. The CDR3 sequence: CAWKSGNEQFF. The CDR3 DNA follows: TGTGCCTGGAAAAGTGGCAATGAGCAGTTCTTC.